The text below deals with one T cell receptor beta chain. The source of the sample is a study of shared T cell receptors in the human thymus. Method: immunoSEQ multiplex PCR; TCRdb's copy keeps in-frame clones and lacks some. The data contain fewer than 700,000 clones, roughly 90% of them singletons. The same sample was also used in a study of human thymus T cells. That source reports: Resections obtained during corrective heart surgery supplied the thymus tissue. Thymic as well as blood repertoires seemed to favor certain V and J genes unevenly. Related research described thymic repertoires that were highly overlapping among unrelated individuals.

The sequence was obtained from a boy in the first two years of life with a congenital heart defect. The specimen was thymocytes.

CDR3 amino acids: CASSKQQGAVSGANVLTF. Written as DNA, the CDR3 is TGTGCCAGTAGTAAACAACAGGGGGCCGTCTCTGGGGCCAACGTCCTGACTTTC. The chain couples TRBV19 to TRBJ2-6; 9 bases match TRBD1. CDR1 is LNHDA, CDR2 SQIVND, per germline (reference sequence). The V segment lost 4 bases and the J segment 0 bases; nucleotides outside the gene matches: 7. The CDR3 has 18 amino acids. Supplemented by reference TRBV19 and TRBJ2-6, the full variable domain reads DGGITQSPKYLFRKEGQNVTLSCEQNLNHDAMYWYRQDPGQGLRLIYYSQIVNDFQKGDIAEGYSVSREKKESFPLTVTSAQKNPTAFYLCASSKQQGAVSGANVLTFGAGSRLTVL.